This TCR beta chain was identified in a study of naive and memory T cell subsets. Study findings and constraints: Over 95% of naive TCR sequences appeared only once, unlike memory subsets. No ground truth validated the naive and memory repertoire findings.

Both TRBC1 and TRBC2 were covered by a beta constant-region primer of two equimolar oligonucleotides. Four rounds of PCR amplified the ligated cDNA using nested alpha and beta constant-region primers plus SP2. TCRdb independently ran MiXCR on the UMI-ligation and nested PCR reads; one entry per CDR3 protein. This repertoire shows around 110,000 distinct CDR3 sequences, roughly 36% found once; its top ten account for 0.8% to 1%. The CDR3 is made up of 15 amino acids. The V segment lost 3 bases and the J segment 5 bases; nucleotides outside the gene matches: 5. Germline V gene lookup returns CDR1 KGHSH and CDR2 LQKENI. This clonotype was observed at least ten times. Its specificity is unknown.

The sequence came from a human donor in good health. The sample taken for sequencing was central memory CD4+ T cells from blood. V usage is TRBV18 and J usage is TRBJ1-5, with 9 bases lining up with TRBD1. This CDR3 is CASSPRQGGDQPQHF. Written as DNA, the CDR3 is TGTGCCAGCTCACCCCGACAGGGGGGGGATCAGCCCCAGCATTTT.